Sequencing of this T cell receptor (beta chain) was carried out in a study of cytomegalovirus exposure and HLA in healthy donors. Study outcomes and limitations: Cytomegalovirus-associated TCR beta chains were listed, numbering 150 to 200. Most TCR sequences proved rare, with some public TCRs found in many donors.

This PCR relied on a set of 60 Vbeta primers and 13 Jbeta primers. The method was immunoSEQ multiplex PCR; TCRdb's version includes in-frame clones alone and lacks a portion of them. In all, the sample yields approximately 92,000 clones. A word on this clone: The antigen is undetermined.

This CDR3 is 15 amino acids long. From germline, CDR1 is SNHLY and CDR2 FYNNEI. The V segment lost 6 bases and the J segment 4 bases; nucleotides outside the gene matches: 8. V and J are TRBV2 and TRBJ1-2; 10 bases align to TRBD1. Sequencing used PBMCs. The origin of this receptor is a woman in her 30s in good health and CMV-seronegative. The CDR3 nucleotides are TGTGCCAGCAGCTACATCCGGGACAGGGGCTATGGCTACACCTTC. Amino acids: CASSYIRDRGYGYTF.